This T cell receptor (beta chain) comes out of a study of response to subunit inactivated influenza vaccine. There are a few counts of this clonotype. TCRdb fed the RT-PCR reads into MiXCR, producing one record per CDR3 protein. The sample has some 150,000 distinct CDR3 sequences; approximately 12% are singletons. J was trimmed by 6 bases and V by 3 bases; bases with no gene match: 8. The CDR3 contains 15 residues. These same data were also listed under a study on T cells expressing NK-cell markers. From that paper: 5'RACE template switching with UMIs produced the TCR beta cDNA.

This TCR came from a man over 45 who received an inactivated influenza vaccine. The chain links TRBV12-3 or TRBV12-4 to TRBJ1-2; 9 nucleotides agree with TRBD1. The specimen comprised CD8+ T cells sorted from PBMCs, sampled roughly 12 days after vaccination. The CDR3 loop reads CASSFFPTGGDGYTF. The CDR3 coding sequence is TGTGCCAGCAGTTTTTTCCCAACAGGGGGCGATGGCTACACCTTC.